The clone carrying this T cell receptor (beta chain) was recorded at least ten times. Using MiXCR, TCRdb re-called clones from the PCR reads. The data hold 25,000 to 40,000 clones, with approximately 7.4% observed a single time. The source of the sample is a study of metastatic and nonmetastatic thyroid tumors. CDR1 MGHDK and CDR2 SYGVNS come from the germline V gene. This CDR3 is built from 13 residues. Trimming removed 7 bases at V and 5 bases at J, with 11 bases between. Nobody among the patients had been given any treatment before thyroid surgery. The sequence was collected from a female donor with papillary thyroid cancer or a benign thyroid nodule (not recorded which). Some clones in this sample may be carry-over from other donors' samples. Sequenced sample: blood. The chain has TRBV25-1 and TRBJ1-4; D remains ambiguous. As DNA, the CDR3 is TGTGCCAGCACCCCCCGCCGGAATGAAAAACTGTTTTTT. Translating gives CASTPRRNEKLFF.